Below, 24 T cell receptor beta chains from the same sample are listed, as sequenced in a study of CD8+ T cells in alopecia areata. Extracted from the samples, RNA was reverse transcribed into cDNA to serve as the sequencing template. Using immunoSEQ multiplex PCR, the repertoire was profiled, and TCRdb retains in-frame clones only, with some absent. This sample has fewer than 200,000 clones, with 67% found just once. Specimen: CD8+ T cells sorted from blood, collected at week 0. The receptors were gathered from a human donor with alopecia areata.

This clone appeared once. The genes are TRBV29-1 and TRBJ1-1; possibly TRBD1 for D (5 bases). The CDR3 runs to 12 residues. V was clipped by 5 bases and J by 5 bases, with 12 bases between them. Germline CDR1 reads SQVTM; CDR2 reads ANQGSEA. The CDR3 loop reads CSVWRGRTEAFF. CDR3 in DNA: TGCAGCGTTTGGAGGGGTCGGACTGAAGCTTTCTTT. Supplemented by reference TRBV29-1 and TRBJ1-1, the full variable domain reads SAVISQKPSRDICQRGTSLTIQCQVDSQVTMMFWYRQQPGQSLTLIATANQGSEATYESGFVIDKFPISRPNLTFSTLTVSNMSPEDSSIYLCSVWRGRTEAFFGQGTRLTVV.

This rearrangement joins TRBV14 to TRBJ2-7, with D perhaps TRBD1 (5 bases). This CDR3 is 15 amino acids long. In germline, CDR1 is SGHDN, CDR2 FVKESK. V was clipped by 0 bases and J by 3 bases, with 12 bases between them. The CDR3 here is CASSQDLTGYYEQYF. For the CDR3, the DNA is TGTGCCAGCAGCCAAGATCTCACAGGCTACTACGAGCAGTACTTC.

V is TRBV2 and J is TRBJ2-5, with a possible D match to TRBD2 (5 bases). V was clipped by 5 bases and J by 5 bases, with 15 bases between them. Germline lookup yields CDR1 SNHLY and CDR2 FYNNEI. This CDR3 is 14 amino acids long. The CDR3 sequence: CASSLRLSGETQYF. As DNA, the CDR3 is TGTGCCAGCAGTCTCCGACTCTCGGGGGAGACCCAGTACTTC.

Only a few counts were recorded for this clone. Compared with germline, one end of the junction differs, possibly owing to a read error. This chain joins TRBV7-9 and TRBJ1-4; unclear D gene. CDR1 is SEHNR and CDR2 is FQNEAQ in the germline V gene (reference sequence). This CDR3 is 14 amino acids long. The CDR3: CASSPPFPAQDLSF. The CDR3 DNA reads as TGTGCCAGCAGCCCACCATTCCCGGCGCAGGACCTCTCTTTT.

The chain employs TRBV27 and TRBJ2-3, with D possibly matching TRBD2 (5 bases). CDR1 is MNHEY and CDR2 is SMNVEV in the germline V gene (reference sequence). This CDR3 is 16 amino acids long. Trimming removed 3 bases at V and 3 bases at J, with 16 bases between. The CDR3 bases are TGTGCCAGCAGTTTGTATCCAGCGGTAGGAACAGATACGCAGTATTTT. Protein: CASSLYPAVGTDTQYF.

The rearrangement links TRBV7-2 to TRBJ1-6; D not certain. The CDR3 covers 16 residues. Germline CDR1 SGHTA, CDR2 FQGNSA. With 3 bases removed from V and 0 bases from J, the gap between germline ends came to 9 bases. CDR3 in DNA: TGTGCCAGCAGCTTTGGGGAAAGCTCCTATAATTCACCCCTCCACTTT. Its translation: CASSFGESSYNSPLHF.

The genes are TRBV9 and TRBJ1-2; TRBD1 aligns across 9 bases. The ends lost 3 bases at V and 4 bases at J; junction bases unmatched: 7. This CDR3 spans 15 amino acids. Germline CDR1 SGDLS, CDR2 YYNGEE. The CDR3 bases are TGTGCCAGCAGCGCTGGGGACAGGGAACCCTATGGCTACACCTTC. Protein sequence: CASSAGDREPYGYTF.

The chain uses TRBV30 and TRBJ1-2; D might be TRBD1 (6 bases). The V end was cut by 0 bases, the J end by 5 bases, with 10 bases between. CDR1 is GTSNPN, CDR2 SVGIG, per germline (reference sequence). The CDR3 consists of 13 residues. The CDR3 sequence: CAWSVWTAYGYTF. CDR3 nucleotides: TGTGCCTGGAGTGTGTGGACAGCTTATGGCTACACCTTC. Using reference TRBV30 and TRBJ1-2 for the parts outside the CDR3, the full variable domain is SQTIHQWPATLVQPVGSPLSLECTVEGTSNPNLYWYRQAAGRGLQLLFYSVGIGQISSEVPQNLSASRPQDRQFILSSKKLLLSDSGFYLCAWSVWTAYGYTFGSGTRLTVV.

The chain uses TRBV6-5 and TRBJ2-5, with TRBD1 as a possible D gene (6 bases). CDR1 is MNHEY and CDR2 is SVGAGI in the germline V gene. V was cut by 2 bases and J by 3 bases, with 16 bases left in between. CDR3 length: 16 residues. CDR3 nucleotide sequence: TGTGCCAGCAGTTACGTGAGGGGCAGGGGAGAAGAGACCCAGTACTTC. Protein product: CASSYVRGRGEETQYF.

This chain connects TRBV19 to TRBJ2-7, with 8 positions matching TRBD1. Germline V gene lookup returns CDR1 LNHDA and CDR2 SQIVND (reference sequence). This CDR3 comprises 12 residues. V shed 5 bases, J shed 6 bases, and the junction held 3 bases outside the gene matches. CDR3 amino acids: CASSGQGSEQYF. The CDR3 coding sequence is TGTGCCAGTAGTGGACAGGGCAGCGAGCAGTACTTC.

This chain links TRBV10-3 with TRBJ2-3; unclear D gene. This CDR3 is built from 12 residues. Trimming pared 10 bases from V and 2 bases from J, leaving 10 bases between. Germline V CDR1 and CDR2: ENHRY, SYGVKD. CDR3 residues: CATGRTTDTQYF. CDR3 in DNA: TGTGCCACCGGCCGAACCACAGATACGCAGTATTTT.

This clone has only one observation. The genes are TRBV4-1 and TRBJ1-5; TRBD1 matches at 7 bases. The length of the CDR3 is 16 residues. V trimming: 3 bases; J trimming: 1 base; junction bases outside the gene matches: 6. CDR1 is MGHRA and CDR2 is YSYEKL in the germline V gene. CDR3 nucleotide sequence: TGCGCCAGCAGCCATGAACCGGGACAGAGCAATCAGCCCCAGCATTTT. Its protein product is CASSHEPGQSNQPQHF.

This chain uses TRBV29-1 with TRBJ1-1; 11 nucleotides align to TRBD1. The germline gives CDR1 SQVTM, CDR2 ANQGSEA. Trimming removed 6 bases from V and 3 bases from J; junction bases left unmatched: 3. The CDR3 length is 13 residues. The CDR3 DNA sequence: TGCAGCGTAGGACAGGGGGCGTACACTGAAGCTTTCTTT. Encoded protein: CSVGQGAYTEAFF.

V and J are TRBV10-1 and TRBJ1-2, with a possible D match to TRBD1 (5 bases). The CDR3 totals 12 residues. Trimming took 11 bases from V and 3 from J, leaving 13 bases between them. The germline gives CDR1 WNHNN, CDR2 SYGVQD (reference sequence). The CDR3 nucleotides read TGCGCCGACGGACGGGGGTACTATGGCTACACCTTC. Residues: CADGRGYYGYTF.

The V gene is TRBV18, the J gene TRBJ1-2; 7 bases agree with TRBD1. Germline CDR1 and CDR2: KGHSH and LQKENI. This CDR3 comprises 16 residues. The V segment lost 5 bases and the J segment 1 base; nucleotides outside the gene matches: 10. This CDR3 is CASSYLGTDINYGYTF. The DNA for the CDR3 is TGTGCCAGCTCATATCTCGGGACAGACATTAACTATGGCTACACCTTC.

The chain recombines TRBV30 with TRBJ2-1; D gene ambiguous. Between the trimmed V and J ends, which lost 3 bases and 0 bases, there was a span of 6 bases. CDR1 is GTSNPN and CDR2 is SVGIG in the germline V gene (reference sequence). The CDR3 covers 13 residues. CDR3 in amino acids: CAWRGYSYNEQFF. The CDR3 region has the DNA TGTGCCTGGAGGGGGTACTCCTACAATGAGCAGTTCTTC.

The J gene is TRBJ1-1, the V gene TRBV7-9, with 7 bases fitting TRBD1. Germline V gene sequence: CDR1 SEHNR, CDR2 FQNEAQ (reference sequence). This CDR3 has 16 residues. With V trimmed by 5 bases and J by 5 bases, 14 bases remained unmatched. The CDR3 here is CASSPRYRQGGTEAFF. The CDR3 DNA reads as TGTGCCAGCAGCCCCCGATACCGACAGGGAGGGACTGAAGCTTTCTTT.

V and J are TRBV4-1 and TRBJ2-3; 16 nucleotides agree with TRBD2. V lost 4 bases to trimming and J lost 5 bases; unmatched junction nucleotides: 12. The CDR3 has 19 amino acids. Germline CDR1 is MGHRA and CDR2 is YSYEKL. The CDR3 DNA reads TGCGCCAGCAGCCTTCTGCCCGGGACTAGCGGGGGGGCGGAAGATACGCAGTATTTT. As protein: CASSLLPGTSGGAEDTQYF.

This clone was observed a few times. The genes are TRBV5-6 and TRBJ2-4; no firm D call. CDR1 and CDR2 from the germline V gene are SGHDT and YYEEEE. Trimming removed 0 bases from V and 3 bases from J, with 7 bases in between. CDR3 length: 14 amino acids. The CDR3 region has the DNA TGTGCCAGCAGCTTGGGTGGTGGCAAAAACATTCAGTACTTC. It translates to CASSLGGGKNIQYF.

This chain links TRBV5-1 with TRBJ2-2, with D perhaps matching TRBD2 (6 bases). The CDR3 totals 16 residues. With 3 bases removed from V and 3 bases from J, the gap between germline ends came to 15 bases. Germline CDR1 SGHRS, CDR2 YFSETQ. The CDR3 nucleotides read TGCGCCAGCAGCTGGGGGGAAGACAGCTACACCGGGGAGCTGTTTTTT. It specifies CASSWGEDSYTGELFF.

The CDR3 coding sequence is TGTGCCATCAGTGTATCGGGGCTAGAGACCCAGTACTTC. Encoded protein: CAISVSGLETQYF. The chain links TRBV10-3 to TRBJ2-5; the D gene could be TRBD1 or TRBD2 (5 bases each). This CDR3 has 13 amino acids. Germline loops: CDR1 ENHRY, CDR2 SYGVKD. The V end lost 4 bases, the J end lost 4 bases, and 10 bases lay between the germline ends.

V gene TRBV30 combines with J gene TRBJ2-5, with D perhaps matching TRBD1 or TRBD2 (5 bases each). Trimming removed 3 bases at V and 3 bases at J, with 14 bases between. Germline V lookup: CDR1 GTSNPN, CDR2 SVGIG (reference sequence). This CDR3 has 14 amino acids. CDR3 loop: CAWSGTESEETQYF. As DNA, the CDR3 is TGTGCCTGGAGCGGGACGGAGTCAGAAGAGACCCAGTACTTC.

This clone was seen a handful of times. The V gene is TRBV5-1, the J gene TRBJ2-7; D may be TRBD1 or TRBD2 (5 bases each). The CDR3 totals 11 residues. V was clipped by 5 bases and J by 9 bases, with 12 bases between them. Germline V gene lookup returns CDR1 SGHRS and CDR2 YFSETQ. CDR3 bases: TGCGCCAGCAGGGGGGATGGTGGGCAGTACTTC. It codes for CASRGDGGQYF.

The chain has TRBV29-1 and TRBJ1-1; D uncertain. Germline V gene lookup returns CDR1 SQVTM and CDR2 ANQGSEA. The length of the CDR3 is 14 residues. Trimming took off 8 bases at V and 0 bases at J, with 16 bases between the two ends. CDR3 sequence reads: CSIPGGRMNTEAFF. The CDR3 DNA follows: TGCAGCATCCCGGGAGGGCGGATGAACACTGAAGCTTTCTTT.